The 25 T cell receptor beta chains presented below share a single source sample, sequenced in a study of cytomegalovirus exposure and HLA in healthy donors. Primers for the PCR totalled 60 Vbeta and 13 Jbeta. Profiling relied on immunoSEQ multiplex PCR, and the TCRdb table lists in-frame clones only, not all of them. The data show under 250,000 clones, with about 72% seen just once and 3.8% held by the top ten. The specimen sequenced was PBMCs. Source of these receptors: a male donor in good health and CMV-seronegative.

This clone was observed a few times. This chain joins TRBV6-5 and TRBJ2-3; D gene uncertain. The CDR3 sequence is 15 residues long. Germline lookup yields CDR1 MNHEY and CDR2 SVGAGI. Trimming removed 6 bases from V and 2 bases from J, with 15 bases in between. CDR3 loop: CASRAQKPTTDTQYF. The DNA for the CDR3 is TGTGCCAGCAGAGCACAGAAACCCACCACAGATACGCAGTATTTT.

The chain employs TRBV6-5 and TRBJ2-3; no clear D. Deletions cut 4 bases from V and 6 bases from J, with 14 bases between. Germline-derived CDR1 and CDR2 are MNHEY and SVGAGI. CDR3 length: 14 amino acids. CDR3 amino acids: CASSFTLFGDTQYF. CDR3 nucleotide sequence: TGTGCCAGCAGTTTCACCTTATTCGGGGATACGCAGTATTTT.

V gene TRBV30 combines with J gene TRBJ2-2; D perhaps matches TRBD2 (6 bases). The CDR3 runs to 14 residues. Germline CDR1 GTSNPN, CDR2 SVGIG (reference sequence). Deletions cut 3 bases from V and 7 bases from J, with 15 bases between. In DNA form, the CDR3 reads TGTGCCTGGAGAAAGCCGGGAGCGGGCGGGGAGCTGTTTTTT. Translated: CAWRKPGAGGELFF.

The CDR3 sequence is CASSSGTYYEQYF. In DNA form, the CDR3 reads TGTGCCAGCAGTTCTGGGACATACTACGAGCAGTACTTC. This rearrangement joins TRBV27 to TRBJ2-7; D is possibly TRBD1 (6 bases). The CDR3 length is 13 residues. The V gene's germline CDR1 is MNHEY and CDR2 SMNVEV (reference sequence). V shed 4 bases and J shed 3 bases, with 10 bases lying between them.

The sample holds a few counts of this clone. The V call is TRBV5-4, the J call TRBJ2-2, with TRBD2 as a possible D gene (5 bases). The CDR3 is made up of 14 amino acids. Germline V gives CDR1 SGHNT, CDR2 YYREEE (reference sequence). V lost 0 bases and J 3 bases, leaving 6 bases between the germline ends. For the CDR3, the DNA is TGTGCCAGCAGCTTGGGGGAGTACACCGGGGAGCTGTTTTTT. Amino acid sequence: CASSLGEYTGELFF. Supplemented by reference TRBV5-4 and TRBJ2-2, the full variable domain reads ETGVTQSPTHLIKTRGQQVTLRCSSQSGHNTVSWYQQALGQGPQFIFQYYREEENGRGNFPPRFSGLQFPNYSSELNVNALELDDSALYLCASSLGEYTGELFFGEGSRLTVL.

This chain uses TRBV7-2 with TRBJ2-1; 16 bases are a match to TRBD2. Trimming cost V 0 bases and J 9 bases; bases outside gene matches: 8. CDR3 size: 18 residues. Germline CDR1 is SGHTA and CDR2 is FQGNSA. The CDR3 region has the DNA TGTGCCAGCAGCTTAGCTTTAGGGACTAGCGGGAGGGCCTGTGAGCAGTTCTTC. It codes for CASSLALGTSGRACEQFF.

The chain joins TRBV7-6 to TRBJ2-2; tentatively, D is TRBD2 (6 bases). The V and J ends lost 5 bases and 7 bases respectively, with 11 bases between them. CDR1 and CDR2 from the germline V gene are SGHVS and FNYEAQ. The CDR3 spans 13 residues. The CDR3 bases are TGTGCCAGCAGCGGACGACTAGGCGGGGAGCTGTTTTTT. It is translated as CASSGRLGGELFF.

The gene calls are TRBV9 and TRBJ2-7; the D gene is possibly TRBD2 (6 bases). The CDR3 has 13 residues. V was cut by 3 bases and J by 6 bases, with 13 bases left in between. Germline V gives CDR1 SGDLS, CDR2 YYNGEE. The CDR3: CASSGAGPSEQYF. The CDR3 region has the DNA TGTGCCAGCAGCGGGGCGGGGCCCTCCGAGCAGTACTTC.

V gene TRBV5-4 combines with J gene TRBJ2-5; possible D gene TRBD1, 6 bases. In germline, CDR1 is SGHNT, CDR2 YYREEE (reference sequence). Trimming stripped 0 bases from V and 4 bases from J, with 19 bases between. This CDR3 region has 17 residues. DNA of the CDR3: TGTGCCAGCAGCTTGGATTGGCCCCGGGAACAGGGAGAGACCCAGTACTTC. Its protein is CASSLDWPREQGETQYF.

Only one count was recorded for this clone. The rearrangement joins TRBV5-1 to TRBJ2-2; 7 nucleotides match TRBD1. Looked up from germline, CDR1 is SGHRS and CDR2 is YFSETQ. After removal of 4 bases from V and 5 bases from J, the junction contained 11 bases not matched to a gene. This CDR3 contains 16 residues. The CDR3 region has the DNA TGCGCCAGCAGCCCCATGGCAGGGGGTGGAACCGGGGAGCTGTTTTTT. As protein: CASSPMAGGGTGELFF.

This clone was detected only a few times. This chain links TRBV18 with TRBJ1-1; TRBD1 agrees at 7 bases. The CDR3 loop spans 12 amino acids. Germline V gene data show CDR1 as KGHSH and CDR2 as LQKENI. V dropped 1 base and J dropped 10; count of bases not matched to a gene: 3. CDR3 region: CASSPRQGGAFF. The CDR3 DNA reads TGTGCCAGCTCACCACGACAGGGAGGAGCTTTCTTT. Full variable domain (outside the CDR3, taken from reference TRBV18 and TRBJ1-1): NAGVMQNPRHLVRRRGQEARLRCSPMKGHSHVYWYRQLPEEGLKFMVYLQKENIIDESGMPKERFSAEFPKEGPSILRIQQVVRGDSAAYFCASSPRQGGAFFGQGTRLTVV.

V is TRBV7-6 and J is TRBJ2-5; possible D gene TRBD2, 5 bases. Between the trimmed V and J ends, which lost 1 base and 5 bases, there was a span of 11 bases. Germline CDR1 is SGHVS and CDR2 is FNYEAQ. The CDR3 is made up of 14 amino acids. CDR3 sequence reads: CASSLGFRGETQYF. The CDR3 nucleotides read TGTGCCAGCAGCTTAGGGTTCCGGGGTGAGACCCAGTACTTC.

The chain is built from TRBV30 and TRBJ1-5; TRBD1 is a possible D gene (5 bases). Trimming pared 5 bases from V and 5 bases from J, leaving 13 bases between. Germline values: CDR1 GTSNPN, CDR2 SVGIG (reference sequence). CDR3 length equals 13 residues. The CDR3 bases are TGTGCCTGGGGTACAGGTTTTGATCAGCCCCAGCATTTT. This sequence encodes CAWGTGFDQPQHF.

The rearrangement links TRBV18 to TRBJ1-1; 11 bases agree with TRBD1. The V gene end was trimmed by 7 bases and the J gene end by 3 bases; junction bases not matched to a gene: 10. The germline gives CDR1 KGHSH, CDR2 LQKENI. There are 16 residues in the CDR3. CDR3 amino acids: CASLRGTGGRDTEAFF. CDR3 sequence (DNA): TGTGCCAGCTTGCGCGGGACAGGGGGTAGGGACACTGAAGCTTTCTTT.

The chain's CDR3 is CASRLDRVPGELFF. The CDR3 DNA sequence: TGTGCCAGCAGACTTGACAGGGTCCCAGGGGAGCTGTTTTTT. The chain combines TRBV6-5 with TRBJ2-2; 7 nucleotides match TRBD1. Germline-derived CDR1 and CDR2 are MNHEY and SVGAGI. The junction had 9 bases not matched to a gene; V was cut back by 6 bases and J by 8 bases. This CDR3 comprises 14 residues.

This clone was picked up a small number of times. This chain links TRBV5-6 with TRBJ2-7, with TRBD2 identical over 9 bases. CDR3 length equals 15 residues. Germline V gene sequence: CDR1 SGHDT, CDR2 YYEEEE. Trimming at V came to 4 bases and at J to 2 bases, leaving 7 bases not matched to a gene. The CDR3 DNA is TGTGCCAGCAGCCCGGGGACTAGCTCCACCTACGAGCAGTACTTC. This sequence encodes CASSPGTSSTYEQYF.

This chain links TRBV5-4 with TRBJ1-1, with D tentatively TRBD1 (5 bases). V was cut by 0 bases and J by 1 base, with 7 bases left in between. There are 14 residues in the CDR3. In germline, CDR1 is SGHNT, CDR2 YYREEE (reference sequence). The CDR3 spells CASSLGTRNTEAFF. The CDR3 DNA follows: TGTGCCAGCAGCTTGGGGACACGGAACACTGAAGCTTTCTTT.

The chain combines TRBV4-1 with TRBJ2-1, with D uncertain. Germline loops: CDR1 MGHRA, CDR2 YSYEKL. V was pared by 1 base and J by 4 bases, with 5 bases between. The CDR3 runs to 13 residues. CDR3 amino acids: CASSQGVYNEQFF. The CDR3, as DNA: TGCGCCAGCAGCCAAGGAGTGTACAATGAGCAGTTCTTC.

The CDR3 nucleotides read TGTGCCAGCAGCCCCCCAGGGACCTACGAGCAGTACTTC. Its protein product is CASSPPGTYEQYF. The chain carries TRBV28 and TRBJ2-7; possible D gene TRBD1, 5 bases. Between the trimmed V and J ends, which lost 6 bases and 2 bases, there was a span of 11 bases. The germline V gene has CDR1 MDHEN and CDR2 SYDVKM. The CDR3 runs to 13 residues.

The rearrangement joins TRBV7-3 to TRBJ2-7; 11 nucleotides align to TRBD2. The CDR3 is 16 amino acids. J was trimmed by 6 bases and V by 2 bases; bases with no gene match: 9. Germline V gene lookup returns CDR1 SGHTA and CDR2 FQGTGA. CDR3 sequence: CASSLLRSGRACEQYF. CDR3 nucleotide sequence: TGTGCCAGCAGCTTATTGCGTAGCGGGAGGGCCTGCGAGCAGTACTTC.

In DNA form, the CDR3 reads TGTGCCAGCAGCGCCCAGAGGGATGGCCGGATCAGCTCCTACAATGAGCAGTTCTTC. Translating it yields CASSAQRDGRISSYNEQFF. The chain recombines TRBV9 with TRBJ2-1; TRBD2 might be the D (5 bases). In germline, CDR1 is SGDLS, CDR2 YYNGEE. The CDR3 loop spans 19 amino acids. The germline V and J ends were trimmed by 3 bases and 0 bases, with 22 bases remaining between them.

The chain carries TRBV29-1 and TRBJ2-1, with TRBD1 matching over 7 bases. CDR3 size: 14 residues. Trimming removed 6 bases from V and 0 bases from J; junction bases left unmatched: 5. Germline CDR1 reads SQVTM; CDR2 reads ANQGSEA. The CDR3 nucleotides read TGCAGCGTCGGACAGGTAGTCTCCTACAATGAGCAGTTCTTC. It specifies CSVGQVVSYNEQFF.

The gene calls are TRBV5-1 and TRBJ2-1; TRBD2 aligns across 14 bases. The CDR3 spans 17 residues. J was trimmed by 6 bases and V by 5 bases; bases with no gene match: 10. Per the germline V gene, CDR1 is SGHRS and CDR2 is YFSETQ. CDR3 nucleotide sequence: TGCGCCAGCAGTTCTTGGCAGGGACTAGCGGGAGCCAATGAGCAGTTCTTC. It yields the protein CASSSWQGLAGANEQFF.

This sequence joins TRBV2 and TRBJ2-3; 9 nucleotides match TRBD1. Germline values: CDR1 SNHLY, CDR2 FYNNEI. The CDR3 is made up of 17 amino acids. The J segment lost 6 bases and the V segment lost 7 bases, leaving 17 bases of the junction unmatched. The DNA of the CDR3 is TGTGCCAGCATCCGGGACAGGGTCGTTCCCCTCGAGGATACGCAGTATTTT. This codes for CASIRDRVVPLEDTQYF.

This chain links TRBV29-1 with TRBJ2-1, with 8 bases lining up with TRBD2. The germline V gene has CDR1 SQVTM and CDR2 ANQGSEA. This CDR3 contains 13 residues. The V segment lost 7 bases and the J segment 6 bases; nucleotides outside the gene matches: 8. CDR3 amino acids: CSAISGIGNEQFF. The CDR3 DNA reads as TGCAGCGCTATTAGCGGGATCGGCAATGAGCAGTTCTTC.